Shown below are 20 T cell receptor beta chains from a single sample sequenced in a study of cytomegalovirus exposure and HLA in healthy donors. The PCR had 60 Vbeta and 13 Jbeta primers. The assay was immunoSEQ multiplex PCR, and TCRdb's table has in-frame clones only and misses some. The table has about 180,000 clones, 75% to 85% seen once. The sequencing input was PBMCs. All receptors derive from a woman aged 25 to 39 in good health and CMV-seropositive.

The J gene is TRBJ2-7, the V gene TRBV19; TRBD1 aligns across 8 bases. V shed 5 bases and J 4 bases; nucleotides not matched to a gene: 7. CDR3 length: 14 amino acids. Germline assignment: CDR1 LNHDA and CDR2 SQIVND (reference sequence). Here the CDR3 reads CASSYQGAWYEQYF. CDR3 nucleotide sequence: TGTGCCAGTAGTTACCAGGGGGCTTGGTACGAGCAGTACTTC. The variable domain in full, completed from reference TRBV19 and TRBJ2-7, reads DGGITQSPKYLFRKEGQNVTLSCEQNLNHDAMYWYRQDPGQGLRLIYYSQIVNDFQKGDIAEGYSVSREKKESFPLTVTSAQKNPTAFYLCASSYQGAWYEQYFGPGTRLTVT.

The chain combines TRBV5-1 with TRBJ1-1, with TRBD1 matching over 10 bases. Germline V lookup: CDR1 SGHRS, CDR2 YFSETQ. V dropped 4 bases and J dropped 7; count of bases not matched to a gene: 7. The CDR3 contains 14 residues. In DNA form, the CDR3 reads TGCGCCAGCAGCCGAGGACAGGGGGTAGATGAAGCTTTCTTT. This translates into CASSRGQGVDEAFF.

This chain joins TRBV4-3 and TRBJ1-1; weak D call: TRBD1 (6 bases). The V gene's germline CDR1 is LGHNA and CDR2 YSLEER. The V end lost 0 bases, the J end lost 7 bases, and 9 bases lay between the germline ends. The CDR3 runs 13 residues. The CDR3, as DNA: TGCGCCAGCAGCCAAGAGAGACAGGATGAAGCTTTCTTT. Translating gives CASSQERQDEAFF.

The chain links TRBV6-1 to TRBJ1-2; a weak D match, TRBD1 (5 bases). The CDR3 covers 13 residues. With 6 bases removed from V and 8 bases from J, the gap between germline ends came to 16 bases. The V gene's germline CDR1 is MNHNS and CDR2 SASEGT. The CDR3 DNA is TGTGCCAGCAGGGGACTCGCCCCAAGGGGCTACACCTTC. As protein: CASRGLAPRGYTF.

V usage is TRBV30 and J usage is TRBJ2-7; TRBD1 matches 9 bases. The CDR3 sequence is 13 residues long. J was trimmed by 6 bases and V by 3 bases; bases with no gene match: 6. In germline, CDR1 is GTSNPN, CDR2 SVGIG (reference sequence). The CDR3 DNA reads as TGTGCCTGGAGGGGGACAGGGAGTGGCGAGCAGTACTTC. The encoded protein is CAWRGTGSGEQYF.

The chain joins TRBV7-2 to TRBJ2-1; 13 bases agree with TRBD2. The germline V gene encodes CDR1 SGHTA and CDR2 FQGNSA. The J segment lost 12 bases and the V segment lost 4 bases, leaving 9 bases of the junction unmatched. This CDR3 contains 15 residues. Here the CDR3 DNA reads TGTGCCAGCAGCTCCGGACTAGCGGGAGTCGTGGCGCAGTTCTTC. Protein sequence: CASSSGLAGVVAQFF.

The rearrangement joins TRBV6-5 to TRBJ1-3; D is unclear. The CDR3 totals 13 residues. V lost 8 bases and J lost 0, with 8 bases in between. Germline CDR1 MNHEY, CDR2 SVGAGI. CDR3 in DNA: TGTGCCAGCGGGGAGGACTCTGGAAACACCATATATTTT. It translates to CASGEDSGNTIYF.

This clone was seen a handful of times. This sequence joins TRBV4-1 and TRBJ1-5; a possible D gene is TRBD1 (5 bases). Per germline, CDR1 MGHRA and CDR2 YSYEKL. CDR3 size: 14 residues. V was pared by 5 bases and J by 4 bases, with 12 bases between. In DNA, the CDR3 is TGCGCCAGCAGCGATACAGGCCGTAATCAGCCCCAGCATTTT. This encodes CASSDTGRNQPQHF.

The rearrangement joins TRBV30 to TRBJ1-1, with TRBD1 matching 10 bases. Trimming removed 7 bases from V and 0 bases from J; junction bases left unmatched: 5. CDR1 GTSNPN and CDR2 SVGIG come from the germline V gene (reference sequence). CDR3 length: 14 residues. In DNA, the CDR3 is TGTGCCTCGGGACAGGGGTATATGAACACTGAAGCTTTCTTT. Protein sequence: CASGQGYMNTEAFF.

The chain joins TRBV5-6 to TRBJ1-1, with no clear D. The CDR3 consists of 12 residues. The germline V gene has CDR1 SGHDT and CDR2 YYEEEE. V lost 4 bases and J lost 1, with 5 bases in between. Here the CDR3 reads CASSGANTEAFF. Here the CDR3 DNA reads TGTGCCAGCAGCGGAGCGAACACTGAAGCTTTCTTT.

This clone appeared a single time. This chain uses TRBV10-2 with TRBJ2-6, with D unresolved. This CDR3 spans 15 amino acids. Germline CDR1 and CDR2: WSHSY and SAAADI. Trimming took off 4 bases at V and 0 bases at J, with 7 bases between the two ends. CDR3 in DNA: TGCGCCAGCAGTGTGGCTTCCTCTGGGGCCAACGTCCTGACTTTC. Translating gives CASSVASSGANVLTF.

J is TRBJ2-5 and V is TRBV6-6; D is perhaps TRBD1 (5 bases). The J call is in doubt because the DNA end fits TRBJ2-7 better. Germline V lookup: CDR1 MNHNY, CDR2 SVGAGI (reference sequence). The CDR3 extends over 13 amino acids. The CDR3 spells CASSANTGYEQYF. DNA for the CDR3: TGTGCCAGCAGTGCCAACACAGGTTACGAGCAGTACTTC.

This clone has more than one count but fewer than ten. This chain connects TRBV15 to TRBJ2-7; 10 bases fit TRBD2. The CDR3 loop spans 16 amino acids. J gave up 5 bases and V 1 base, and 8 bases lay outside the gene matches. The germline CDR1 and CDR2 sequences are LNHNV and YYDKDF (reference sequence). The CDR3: CATSRVLAGVRDEQYF. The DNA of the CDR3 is TGTGCCACCAGCAGAGTCCTAGCGGGAGTCAGGGACGAGCAGTACTTC.

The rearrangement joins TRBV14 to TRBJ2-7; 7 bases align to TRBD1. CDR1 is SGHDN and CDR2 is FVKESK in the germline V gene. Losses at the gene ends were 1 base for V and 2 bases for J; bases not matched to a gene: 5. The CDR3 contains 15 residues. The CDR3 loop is CASSQGVGQTYEQYF. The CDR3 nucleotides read TGTGCCAGCAGCCAAGGGGTGGGACAGACCTACGAGCAGTACTTC.

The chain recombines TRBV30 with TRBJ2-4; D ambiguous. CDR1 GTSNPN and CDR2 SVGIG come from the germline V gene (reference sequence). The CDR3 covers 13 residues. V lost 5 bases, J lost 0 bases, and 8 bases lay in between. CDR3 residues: CAWSVLAKNIQYF. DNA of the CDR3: TGTGCCTGGTCGGTCCTAGCCAAAAACATTCAGTACTTC.

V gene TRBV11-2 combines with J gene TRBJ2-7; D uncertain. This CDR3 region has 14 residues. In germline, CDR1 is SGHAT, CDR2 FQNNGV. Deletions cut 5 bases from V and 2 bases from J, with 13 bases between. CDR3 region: CASSPPGGPYEQYF. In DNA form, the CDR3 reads TGTGCCAGCAGCCCTCCCGGCGGTCCCTACGAGCAGTACTTC.

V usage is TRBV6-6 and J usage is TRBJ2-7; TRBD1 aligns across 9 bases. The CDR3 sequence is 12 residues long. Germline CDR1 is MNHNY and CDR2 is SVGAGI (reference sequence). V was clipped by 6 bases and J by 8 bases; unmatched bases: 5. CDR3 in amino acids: CASSEGTGQQYF. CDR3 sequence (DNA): TGTGCCAGCAGCGAAGGGACAGGGCAGCAGTACTTC.

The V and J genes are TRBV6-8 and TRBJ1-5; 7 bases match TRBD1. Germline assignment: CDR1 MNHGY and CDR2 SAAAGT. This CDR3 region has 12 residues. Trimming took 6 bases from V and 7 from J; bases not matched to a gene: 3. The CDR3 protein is CASRQGRQPQHF. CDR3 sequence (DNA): TGTGCCAGCAGACAGGGGCGGCAGCCCCAGCATTTT.

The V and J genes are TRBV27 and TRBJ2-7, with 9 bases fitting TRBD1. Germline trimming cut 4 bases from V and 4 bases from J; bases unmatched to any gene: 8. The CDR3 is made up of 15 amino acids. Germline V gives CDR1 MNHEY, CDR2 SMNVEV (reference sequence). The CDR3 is CASSSRTGGWYEQYF. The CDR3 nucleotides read TGTGCCAGCAGTTCCCGCACAGGGGGCTGGTACGAGCAGTACTTC.

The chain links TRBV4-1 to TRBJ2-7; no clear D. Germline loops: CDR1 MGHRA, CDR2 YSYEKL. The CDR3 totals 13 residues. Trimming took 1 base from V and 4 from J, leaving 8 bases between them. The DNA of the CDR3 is TGCGCCAGCAGCCAAGTGGAGTCGTACGAGCAGTACTTC. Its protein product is CASSQVESYEQYF.